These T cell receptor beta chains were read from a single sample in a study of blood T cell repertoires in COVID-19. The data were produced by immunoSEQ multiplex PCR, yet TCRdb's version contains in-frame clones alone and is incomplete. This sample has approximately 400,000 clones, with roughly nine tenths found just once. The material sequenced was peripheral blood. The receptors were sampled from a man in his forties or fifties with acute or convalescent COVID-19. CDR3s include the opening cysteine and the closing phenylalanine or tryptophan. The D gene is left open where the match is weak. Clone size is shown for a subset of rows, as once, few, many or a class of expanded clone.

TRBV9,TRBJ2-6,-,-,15,CASSVGGNGANVLTF,TGTGCCAGCAGCGTAGGAGGGAATGGGGCCAACGTCCTGACTTTC
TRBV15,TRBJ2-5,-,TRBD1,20,CATSRGNTPGTGGGGETQYF,TGTGCCACCAGCAGAGGAAATACCCCCGGGACAGGGGGCGGTGGAGAGACCCAGTACTTC
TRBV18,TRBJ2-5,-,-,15,CASSPSAGFRETQYF,TGTGCCAGCTCACCCTCGGCCGGGTTTAGAGAGACCCAGTACTTC
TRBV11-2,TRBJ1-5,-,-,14,CASSLDLIAQPQHF,TGTGCCAGCAGCTTAGATCTTATAGCCCAGCCCCAGCATTTT
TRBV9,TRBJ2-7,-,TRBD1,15,CASSGPKTGPYEQYF,TGTGCCAGCAGCGGTCCCAAGACAGGGCCCTACGAGCAGTACTTC
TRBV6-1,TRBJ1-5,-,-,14,CASSEVRSNQPQHF,TGTGCCAGCAGTGAAGTCAGGAGCAATCAGCCCCAGCATTTT
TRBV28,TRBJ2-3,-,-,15,CASSLSNRHTDTQYF,TGTGCCAGCAGTTTATCTAACAGACACACAGATACGCAGTATTTT
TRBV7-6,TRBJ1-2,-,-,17,CASSLHTTSQGNYGYTF,TGTGCCAGCAGCTTACATACCACGTCACAGGGCAACTATGGCTACACCTTC
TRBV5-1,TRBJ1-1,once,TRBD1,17,CATARAWTGRTNTEAFF,TGCGCCACCGCGAGGGCCTGGACAGGGCGAACGAACACTGAAGCTTTCTTT
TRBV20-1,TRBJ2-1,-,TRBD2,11,CSARDGTSQFF,TGCAGTGCTAGAGACGGGACTAGCCAGTTCTTC
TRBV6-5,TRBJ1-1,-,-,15,CASRTTIRTEREAFF,TGTGCCAGCAGGACTACTATTAGGACGGAAAGAGAAGCTTTCTTT
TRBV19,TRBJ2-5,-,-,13,CASSIGTRETQYF,TGTGCCAGTAGTATAGGGACACGGGAGACCCAGTACTTC
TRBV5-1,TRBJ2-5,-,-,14,CASSLELAEETQYF,TGCGCCAGCAGCTTGGAGTTAGCGGAAGAGACCCAGTACTTC
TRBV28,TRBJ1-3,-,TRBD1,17,CASSSGTGKRSGNTIYF,TGTGCCAGCAGTTCCGGGACAGGAAAGCGCTCTGGAAACACCATATATTTT
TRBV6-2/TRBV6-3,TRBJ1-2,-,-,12,CASSYAGNGYTF,TGTGCCAGCAGTTATGCCGGGAATGGCTACACCTTC
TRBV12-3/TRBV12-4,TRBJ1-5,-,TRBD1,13,CASSEGARQPQHF,TGTGCCAGCAGCGAGGGGGCTCGTCAGCCCCAGCATTTT
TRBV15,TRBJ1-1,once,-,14,CATSRDQWTSEAFF,TGTGCCACCAGCAGAGATCAGTGGACTTCTGAAGCTTTCTTT
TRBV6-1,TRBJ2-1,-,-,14,CASSDWGADNEQFF,TGTGCCAGCAGTGATTGGGGAGCGGACAATGAGCAGTTCTTC
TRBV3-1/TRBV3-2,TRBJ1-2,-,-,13,CASSPEGPLGCTF,TGTGCCAGCAGCCCCGAGGGTCCTCTAGGATGTACCTTC
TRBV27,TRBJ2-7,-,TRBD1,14,CASSLFRGPYEQYF,TGTGCCAGCAGTTTATTCAGGGGGCCCTACGAGCAGTACTTC
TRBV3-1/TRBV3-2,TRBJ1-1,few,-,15,CASSQGGLWDTEAFF,TGTGCCAGCAGCCAGGGAGGGCTGTGGGACACTGAAGCTTTCTTT
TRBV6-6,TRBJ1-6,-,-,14,CASSSGTYNSPLHF,TGTGCCAGCAGTTCGGGTACCTATAATTCACCCCTCCACTTT
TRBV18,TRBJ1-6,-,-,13,CASSPAGDSPLHF,TGTGCCAGCTCACCAGCGGGGGATTCACCCCTCCACTTT
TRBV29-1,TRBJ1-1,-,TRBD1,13,CSAGTGGDTEAFF,TGCAGCGCCGGGACAGGCGGGGACACTGAAGCTTTCTTT
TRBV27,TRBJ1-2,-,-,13,CASRAHGNYGYTF,TGTGCCAGCAGGGCACATGGTAACTATGGCTACACCTTC
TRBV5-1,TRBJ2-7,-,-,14,CASSLGSGTYEQYF,TGCGCCAGCAGCTTGGGTTCGGGGACCTACGAGCAGTACTTC
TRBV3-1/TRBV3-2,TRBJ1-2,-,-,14,CASSWRSGVGGYTF,TGTGCCAGCAGCTGGCGGTCAGGGGTGGGCGGCTACACCTTC
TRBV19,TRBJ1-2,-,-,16,CASKGDPRGANYGYTF,TGTGCCAGTAAGGGGGACCCCCGTGGGGCCAACTATGGCTACACCTTC
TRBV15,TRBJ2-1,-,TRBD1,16,CATSRARTGVYNEQFF,TGTGCCACCAGCAGAGCCAGGACAGGGGTCTACAATGAGCAGTTCTTC